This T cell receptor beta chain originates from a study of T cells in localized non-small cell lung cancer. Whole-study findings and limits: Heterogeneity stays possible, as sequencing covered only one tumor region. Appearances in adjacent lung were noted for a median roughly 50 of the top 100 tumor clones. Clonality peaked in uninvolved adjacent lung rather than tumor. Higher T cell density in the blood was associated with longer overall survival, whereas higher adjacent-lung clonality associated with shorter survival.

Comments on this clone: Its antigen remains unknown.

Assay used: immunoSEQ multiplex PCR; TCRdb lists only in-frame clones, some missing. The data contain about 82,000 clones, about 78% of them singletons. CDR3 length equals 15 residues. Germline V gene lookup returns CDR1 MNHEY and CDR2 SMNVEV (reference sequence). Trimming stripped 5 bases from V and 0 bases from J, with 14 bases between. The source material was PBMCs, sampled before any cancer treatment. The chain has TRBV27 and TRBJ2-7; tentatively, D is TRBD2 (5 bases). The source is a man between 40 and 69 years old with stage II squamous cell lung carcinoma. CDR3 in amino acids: CASSHGRAPSYEQYF. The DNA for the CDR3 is TGTGCCAGCAGTCACGGGCGGGCTCCCTCCTACGAGCAGTACTTC.